The TCR beta chain described here comes from a study of shared clonotypes between healthy human individuals. Sequencing used immunoSEQ multiplex PCR; TCRdb keeps in-frame clones, though not all of them. In the table there are fewer than 550,000 clones, 75% to 80% of which are singletons. Per the germline V gene, CDR1 is KGHSH and CDR2 is LQKENI. Trimming cost V 4 bases and J 8 bases, with 14 bases left between them. The CDR3 runs to 14 residues. This TCR derives from a middle-aged woman in good health. Some clones in this sample may be carry-over from other donors' samples. The V and J genes are TRBV18 and TRBJ2-2; possibly TRBD2 for D (5 bases). The sequenced sample was PBMCs. The CDR3 coding sequence is TGTGCCAGCTCACAATGGACTTTGGGTGGGGAGCTGTTTTTT. This sequence encodes CASSQWTLGGELFF.